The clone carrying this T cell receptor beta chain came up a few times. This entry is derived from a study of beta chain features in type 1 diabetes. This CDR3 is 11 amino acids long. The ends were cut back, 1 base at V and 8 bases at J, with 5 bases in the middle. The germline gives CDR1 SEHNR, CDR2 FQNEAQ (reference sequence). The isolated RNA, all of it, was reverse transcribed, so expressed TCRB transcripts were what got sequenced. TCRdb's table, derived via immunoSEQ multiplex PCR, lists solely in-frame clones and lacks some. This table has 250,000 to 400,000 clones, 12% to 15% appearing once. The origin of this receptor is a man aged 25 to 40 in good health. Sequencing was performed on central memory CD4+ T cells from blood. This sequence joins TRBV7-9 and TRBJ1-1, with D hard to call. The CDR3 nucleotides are TGTGCCAGCAGCTTAGGGGGAGAAGCTTTCTTT. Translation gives CASSLGGEAFF.